A selection of T cell receptor beta chains follows, all from one sample in a study of blood T cell repertoires in COVID-19. Profiled with immunoSEQ multiplex PCR; TCRdb holds only in-frame clones, not every one. Here the sample spans 110,000 or so clones, over 80% being singletons. The sequenced sample was peripheral blood. These receptors were collected from a woman between 45 and 60 years old with acute or convalescent COVID-19. CDR3s include the opening cysteine and the closing phenylalanine or tryptophan. Fields, in order: clone size, D gene, CDR3 length, V gene, J gene, CDR3 protein, CDR3 DNA. A D gene is named only where the DNA matches it firmly. A row's size may be missing; if present it is once, few, many or a size class.

once	-	12	TRBV27	TRBJ2-7	CASSNPGWEQYF	TGTGCCAGCAGTAACCCCGGTTGGGAGCAGTACTTC
-	-	16	TRBV21-1	TRBJ2-7	CASSNLLISETYEQYF	TGTGCCAGCAGCAATTTACTGATTAGCGAGACCTACGAGCAGTACTTC
-	TRBD1	14	TRBV18	TRBJ2-5	CASSLGTGRQTQYF	TGTGCCAGCTCACTCGGGACAGGCCGTCAGACCCAGTACTTC
once	-	15	TRBV4-3	TRBJ2-7	CASSQDRQGSYEQYF	TGCGCCAGCAGCCAAGATCGGCAGGGGTCGTACGAGCAGTACTTC
once	TRBD1	20	TRBV28	TRBJ1-1	CASSSEPKIRDREGVAEAFF	TGTGCCAGCAGTTCCGAACCTAAAATCCGGGACAGGGAAGGGGTGGCTGAAGCTTTCTTT
-	-	14	TRBV6-1	TRBJ1-5	CASSEARRAQPQHF	TGTGCCAGCAGTGAAGCCCGGAGGGCTCAGCCCCAGCATTTT
-	TRBD1	15	TRBV27	TRBJ1-2	CASSMTGDQYYGYTF	TGTGCCAGCAGTATGACAGGGGACCAATACTATGGCTACACCTTC
-	TRBD1	13	TRBV7-8	TRBJ1-2	CASSSNRGEGYTF	TGTGCCAGCAGCTCTAACAGGGGTGAGGGCTACACCTTC
once	-	13	TRBV11-3	TRBJ2-7	CASSLDVLSEQYF	TGTGCCAGCAGCTTAGATGTCCTCTCGGAGCAGTACTTC
-	-	13	TRBV5-4	TRBJ2-5	CASSLQGEETQYF	TGTGCCAGCAGCTTGCAAGGGGAAGAGACCCAGTACTTC
few	TRBD1	13	TRBV30	TRBJ1-1	CAWSGQGDTEAFF	TGTGCCTGGAGTGGACAGGGAGACACTGAAGCTTTCTTT
-	TRBD2	15	TRBV5-4	TRBJ2-5	CASSQLAGERETQYF	TGTGCCAGCAGTCAACTAGCGGGGGAGCGAGAGACCCAGTACTTC
-	-	13	TRBV12-3/TRBV12-4	TRBJ2-2	CASRVRYTGELFF	TGTGCCAGCAGGGTCAGGTACACCGGGGAGCTGTTTTTT
-	-	14	TRBV7-2	TRBJ1-1	CASSSMDSSTEAFF	TGTGCCAGCAGCTCAATGGACTCGAGCACTGAAGCTTTCTTT
once	TRBD1	14	TRBV30	TRBJ1-2	CAWSVGTGVGGYTF	TGTGCCTGGAGTGTAGGGACAGGGGTAGGAGGCTACACCTTC
-	-	14	TRBV6-5	TRBJ2-7	CASSLGLLPYEQYF	TGTGCCAGCAGCCTCGGACTTCTCCCCTACGAGCAGTACTTC
-	TRBD1	16	TRBV5-1	TRBJ1-1	CASSAGDRGQLSEAFF	TGCGCCAGCAGCGCCGGGGACAGGGGGCAGCTTAGTGAAGCTTTCTTT
once	-	14	TRBV24-1	TRBJ1-5	CATSIQGSDQPQHF	TGTGCCACCAGTATACAGGGTTCGGATCAGCCCCAGCATTTT
once	TRBD1	15	TRBV24-1	TRBJ1-2	CATSGAGQGGYGYTF	TGTGCCACCAGTGGGGCCGGACAGGGTGGCTATGGCTACACCTTC
-	-	16	TRBV28	TRBJ1-1	CASSRYARFPEAEAFF	TGTGCCAGCAGCCGTTACGCCCGATTTCCAGAGGCTGAAGCTTTCTTT
-	-	13	TRBV30	TRBJ1-5	CAWSSGVDQPQHF	TGTGCCTGGAGTTCAGGGGTAGATCAGCCCCAGCATTTT
-	-	11	TRBV18	TRBJ2-7	CASSLGDEQYF	TGTGCCAGCTCCCTAGGGGACGAGCAGTACTTC
-	TRBD1	13	TRBV7-8	TRBJ2-5	CASSQDRQETQYF	TGTGCCAGCAGCCAGGACAGGCAAGAGACCCAGTACTTC
-	-	15	TRBV7-6	TRBJ2-1	CASSFEGSPYNEQFF	TGTGCCAGCAGCTTTGAGGGTAGTCCCTACAATGAGCAGTTCTTC
-	-	13	TRBV18	TRBJ1-2	CASSPLQNYGYTF	TGTGCCAGCTCACCCCTACAGAACTATGGCTACACCTTC
-	-	16	TRBV4-1	TRBJ1-5	CASSQEFMGGVQPQHF	TGCGCCAGCAGCCAAGAATTCATGGGGGGGGTACAGCCCCAGCATTTT
-	TRBD1	15	TRBV7-9	TRBJ1-1	CASSPRDRGYTEAFF	TGTGCCAGCAGCCCCCGGGACAGGGGGTATACTGAAGCTTTCTTT
-	-	18	TRBV21-1	TRBJ1-3	CASSKGVNEVRLGNTIYF	TGTGCCAGCAGCAAAGGAGTAAATGAGGTACGTCTGGGAAACACCATATATTTT
-	-	14	TRBV28	TRBJ2-1	CASFAQAPANEQFF	TGTGCCAGCTTCGCACAGGCCCCCGCAAATGAGCAGTTCTTC
-	TRBD1	15	TRBV9	TRBJ1-1	CASSARQGQGTEAFF	TGTGCCAGCAGCGCGCGACAGGGGCAGGGAACTGAAGCTTTCTTT
-	TRBD1	15	TRBV11-2	TRBJ1-2	CASSPQGQGLGGYTF	TGTGCCAGCAGCCCCCAGGGACAGGGATTAGGTGGCTACACCTTC
-	TRBD1	13	TRBV7-9	TRBJ1-2	CASSMTTGLGYTF	TGTGCCAGCAGCATGACGACAGGGCTAGGCTACACCTTC
-	-	14	TRBV28	TRBJ2-3	CASSLLIKTDTQYF	TGTGCCAGCAGCCTACTCATCAAAACAGATACGCAGTATTTT
few	TRBD1	15	TRBV28	TRBJ1-4	CASKGGGTANEKLFF	TGTGCCAGCAAAGGAGGGGGGACAGCGAATGAAAAACTGTTTTTT
few	TRBD1	14	TRBV18	TRBJ2-1	CASSPPGQGNEQFF	TGTGCCAGCTCACCCCCGGGACAGGGGAATGAGCAGTTCTTC
-	-	14	TRBV5-5	TRBJ1-1	CASLPGGENTEAFF	TGTGCCAGCCTACCGGGAGGGGAGAACACTGAAGCTTTCTTT
-	-	16	TRBV4-1	TRBJ2-7	CASSQGPGIFGYEQYF	TGCGCCAGCAGCCAGGGCCCCGGGATCTTCGGCTACGAGCAGTACTTC
once	TRBD1	15	TRBV4-1	TRBJ1-2	CASSKEVRGDNGYTF	TGCGCCAGCAGCAAAGAGGTCAGGGGGGATAACGGCTACACCTTC
-	-	14	TRBV19	TRBJ1-1	CASSVTGYNTEAFF	TGTGCCAGTAGTGTCACAGGGTACAACACTGAAGCTTTCTTT
-	TRBD1	14	TRBV19	TRBJ2-5	CASTSGTGEETQYF	TGTGCCAGTACAAGCGGGACAGGGGAGGAGACCCAGTACTTC
-	-	11	TRBV30	TRBJ1-1	CASGSRNEAFF	TGTGCCTCAGGATCCCGGAATGAAGCTTTCTTT